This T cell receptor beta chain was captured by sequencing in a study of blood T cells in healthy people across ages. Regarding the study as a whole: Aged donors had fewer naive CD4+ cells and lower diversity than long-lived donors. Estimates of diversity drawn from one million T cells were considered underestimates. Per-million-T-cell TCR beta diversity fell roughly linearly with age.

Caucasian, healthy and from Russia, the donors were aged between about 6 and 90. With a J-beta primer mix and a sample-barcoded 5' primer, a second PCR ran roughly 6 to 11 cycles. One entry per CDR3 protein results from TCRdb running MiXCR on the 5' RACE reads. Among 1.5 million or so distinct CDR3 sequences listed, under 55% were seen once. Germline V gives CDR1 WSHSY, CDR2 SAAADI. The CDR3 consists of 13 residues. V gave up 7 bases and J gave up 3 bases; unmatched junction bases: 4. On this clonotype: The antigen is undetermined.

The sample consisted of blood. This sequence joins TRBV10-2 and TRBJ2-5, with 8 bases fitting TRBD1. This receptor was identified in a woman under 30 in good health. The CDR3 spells CASIKTGEETQYF. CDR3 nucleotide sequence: TGCGCCAGCATCAAGACAGGGGAAGAGACCCAGTACTTC.